The rows below give T cell receptor beta chains drawn from one sample of a study of technical replicates of blood from several donors. The data were produced by immunoSEQ multiplex PCR, yet TCRdb's version contains in-frame clones alone and is incomplete. Among tens of thousands of clones listed, around 93% were seen once. The sequencing sample was made of T cells isolated from PBMCs. These receptors were collected from a human donor in good health. Both conserved end residues are part of each CDR3. D genes are given only for firm matches. Some rows have no size entry. The others give once, few or many, or a class for an expanded clone.

J: TRBJ1-2
V: TRBV19
D: TRBD1
size: once
CDR3: CASSTIDRGGGYTF
DNA: TGTGCCAGTAGTACAATCGACAGGGGAGGCGGCTACACCTTC

J: TRBJ2-1
V: TRBV9
D: TRBD1
size: -
CDR3: CASSVVSDRAFLNEQFF
DNA: TGTGCCAGCAGCGTAGTCTCGGACAGGGCCTTCCTCAATGAGCAGTTCTTC

J: TRBJ2-1
V: TRBV28
D: TRBD1
size: -
CDR3: CASPPTGGPYNEQFF
DNA: TGTGCCAGCCCACCGACAGGGGGCCCCTACAATGAGCAGTTCTTC

J: TRBJ1-1
V: TRBV6-5
D: -
size: -
CDR3: CASNPSGDLEAFF
DNA: TGTGCCAGCAACCCTTCCGGGGACTTAGAAGCTTTCTTT

J: TRBJ1-1
V: TRBV20-1
D: -
size: -
CDR3: CSERENTEAFF
DNA: TGCAGTGAACGGGAAAACACTGAAGCTTTCTTT

J: TRBJ2-7
V: TRBV4-1
D: -
size: -
CDR3: CASSQDDQGYEQYF
DNA: TGCGCCAGCAGCCAAGATGATCAGGGCTACGAGCAGTACTTC

J: TRBJ2-1
V: TRBV5-1
D: TRBD1
size: once
CDR3: CASYTGTGRNEQFF
DNA: TGCGCCAGTTATACCGGGACAGGGAGGAATGAGCAGTTCTTC

J: TRBJ2-1
V: TRBV6-5
D: -
size: -
CDR3: CASSYDRAPPDEQFF
DNA: TGTGCCAGCAGTTATGACAGAGCACCTCCCGATGAGCAGTTCTTC

J: TRBJ1-3
V: TRBV14
D: -
size: -
CDR3: CASSQVGGAVRSGNTIYF
DNA: TGTGCCAGCAGCCAAGTGGGGGGGGCAGTCCGCTCTGGAAACACCATATATTTT

J: TRBJ2-1
V: TRBV29-1
D: TRBD2
size: -
CDR3: CSGGGGVRSNEQFF
DNA: TGCAGCGGGGGGGGAGGGGTCCGATCCAATGAGCAGTTCTTC

J: TRBJ2-3
V: TRBV4-1
D: TRBD2
size: -
CDR3: CASSFGLAAVTDTQYF
DNA: TGCGCCAGCAGCTTCGGACTAGCGGCGGTCACAGATACGCAGTATTTT

J: TRBJ2-7
V: TRBV4-1
D: -
size: -
CDR3: CASSQGRGAIYEQYF
DNA: TGCGCCAGCAGCCAAGGTCGGGGGGCTATCTACGAGCAGTACTTC

J: TRBJ2-7
V: TRBV19
D: -
size: once
CDR3: CASSQLSKGNEQYF
DNA: TGTGCCAGTAGTCAACTATCCAAGGGGAACGAGCAGTACTTC

J: TRBJ2-5
V: TRBV6-1
D: -
size: -
CDR3: CASSSNRGETQYF
DNA: TGTGCCAGCAGCTCCAACAGAGGGGAGACCCAGTACTTC

J: TRBJ1-2
V: TRBV9
D: -
size: -
CDR3: CASSVAGRNPYGYTF
DNA: TGTGCCAGCAGCGTAGCGGGAAGGAACCCCTATGGCTACACCTTC

J: TRBJ2-1
V: TRBV28
D: -
size: -
CDR3: CASSLYGDYNEQFF
DNA: TGTGCCAGCAGTTTATACGGGGATTACAATGAGCAGTTCTTC

J: TRBJ1-1
V: TRBV30
D: TRBD1
size: -
CDR3: CAWSVGQVSTEAFF
DNA: TGTGCCTGGAGTGTCGGACAGGTGAGCACTGAAGCTTTCTTT

J: TRBJ2-5
V: TRBV5-8
D: TRBD2
size: -
CDR3: CASSIYRGRRAETQYF
DNA: TGTGCCAGCAGCATATATCGCGGGAGAAGGGCGGAGACCCAGTACTTC

J: TRBJ2-1
V: TRBV27
D: TRBD2
size: -
CDR3: CASSLERGFSYNEQFF
DNA: TGTGCCAGCAGTTTAGAGCGGGGGTTTTCCTACAATGAGCAGTTCTTC

J: TRBJ2-7
V: TRBV4-2
D: -
size: once
CDR3: CASSQDNMGQSIAYEQYF
DNA: TGTGCCAGCAGCCAAGATAATATGGGGCAGTCCATCGCCTACGAGCAGTACTTC

J: TRBJ1-3
V: TRBV7-2
D: -
size: -
CDR3: CASSSKTGSGNTIYF
DNA: TGTGCCAGCAGCTCAAAAACAGGGAGTGGAAACACCATATATTTT

J: TRBJ2-2
V: TRBV7-7
D: TRBD2
size: once
CDR3: CASSLVAGGTAGELFF
DNA: TGTGCTAGCAGCCTAGTAGCGGGGGGGACCGCCGGGGAGCTGTTTTTT

J: TRBJ2-5
V: TRBV9
D: -
size: -
CDR3: CASSVGGREETQYF
DNA: TGTGCCAGCAGCGTAGGGGGGCGGGAGGAGACCCAGTACTTC

J: TRBJ2-2
V: TRBV7-9
D: -
size: -
CDR3: CASRQSTRQRKNTGELFF
DNA: TGTGCCAGCAGACAAAGTACCCGACAGAGGAAGAACACCGGGGAGCTGTTTTTT

J: TRBJ1-2
V: TRBV29-1
D: -
size: once
CDR3: CSVGEAVASYGYTF
DNA: TGCAGCGTAGGGGAGGCGGTGGCTAGCTATGGCTACACCTTC

J: TRBJ2-7
V: TRBV21-1
D: -
size: -
CDR3: CASSGPDSTYEQYF
DNA: TGTGCCAGCAGCGGCCCGGACAGTACCTACGAGCAGTACTTC

J: TRBJ2-3
V: TRBV5-1
D: TRBD1
size: -
CDR3: CASSFRTGSDTQYF
DNA: TGCGCCAGCAGCTTCCGGACAGGGTCAGATACGCAGTATTTT

J: TRBJ2-5
V: TRBV10-2
D: TRBD2
size: -
CDR3: CASGTSEGETQYF
DNA: TGCGCCAGCGGGACTAGCGAGGGGGAGACCCAGTACTTC

J: TRBJ1-3
V: TRBV28
D: -
size: -
CDR3: CASSFTGTGNTIYF
DNA: TGTGCCAGCAGTTTTACCGGGACTGGAAACACCATATATTTT

J: TRBJ1-2
V: TRBV6-1
D: -
size: -
CDR3: CASSDWGRGYGYTF
DNA: TGTGCCAGCAGTGACTGGGGGCGCGGCTATGGCTACACCTTC

J: TRBJ1-3
V: TRBV6-5
D: -
size: -
CDR3: CASSEDLRSGNTIYF
DNA: TGTGCCAGCAGCGAGGATCTTCGCTCTGGAAACACCATATATTTT

J: TRBJ2-3
V: TRBV7-8
D: TRBD2
size: -
CDR3: CASSLVGTSSDTQYF
DNA: TGTGCCAGCAGCTTAGTCGGGACTAGTTCAGATACGCAGTATTTT

J: TRBJ2-2
V: TRBV6-1
D: TRBD1
size: -
CDR3: CASSVDRDTGELFF
DNA: TGTGCCAGCAGTGTCGACAGGGACACCGGGGAGCTGTTTTTT

J: TRBJ1-1
V: TRBV2
D: -
size: -
CDR3: CASSGNIGEAFF
DNA: TGTGCCAGCAGCGGGAACATCGGAGAAGCTTTCTTT

J: TRBJ1-1
V: TRBV20-1
D: -
size: -
CDR3: CSAQGTEAFF
DNA: TGCAGTGCCCAGGGCACTGAAGCTTTCTTT

J: TRBJ2-7
V: TRBV7-9
D: -
size: -
CDR3: CASSSDYHEQYF
DNA: TGTGCCAGCAGCTCAGACTACCACGAGCAGTACTTC

J: TRBJ2-2
V: TRBV11-2
D: TRBD2
size: -
CDR3: CASSLPLAGGMTGELFF
DNA: TGTGCCAGCAGCTTACCACTAGCGGGGGGAATGACCGGGGAGCTGTTTTTT

J: TRBJ2-1
V: TRBV29-1
D: -
size: -
CDR3: CSAGTSYNEQFF
DNA: TGCAGCGCCGGGACATCCTACAATGAGCAGTTCTTC

J: TRBJ2-5
V: TRBV12-2
D: -
size: -
CDR3: CASRQRDDQETQYF
DNA: TGTGCAAGTCGCCAGCGGGACGATCAAGAGACCCAGTACTTC

J: TRBJ1-5
V: TRBV6-1
D: -
size: -
CDR3: CASSEDWGQIQPQHF
DNA: TGTGCCAGCAGTGAAGATTGGGGGCAAATTCAGCCCCAGCATTTT

J: TRBJ2-1
V: TRBV11-2
D: -
size: -
CDR3: CASSLFSTSYNEQFF
DNA: TGTGCCAGCAGCTTATTCAGTACCTCCTACAATGAGCAGTTCTTC

J: TRBJ1-1
V: TRBV6-1
D: -
size: -
CDR3: CASKTGGEAFF
DNA: TGTGCCAGCAAAACGGGGGGTGAAGCTTTCTTT

J: TRBJ1-4
V: TRBV13
D: -
size: -
CDR3: CASSSKTTGRNEKLFF
DNA: TGTGCCAGCAGCTCTAAAACGACAGGCCGTAATGAAAAACTGTTTTTT

J: TRBJ2-1
V: TRBV2
D: -
size: -
CDR3: CASGRDNEQFF
DNA: TGTGCCAGCGGGCGGGACAATGAGCAGTTCTTC

J: TRBJ2-7
V: TRBV10-3
D: -
size: -
CDR3: CAISELYEQYF
DNA: TGTGCCATCAGTGAACTGTACGAGCAGTACTTC

J: TRBJ1-5
V: TRBV6-1
D: -
size: few
CDR3: CASSGREGMSGGDQPQHF
DNA: TGTGCCAGCAGTGGAAGGGAAGGTATGTCAGGAGGGGATCAGCCCCAGCATTTT

J: TRBJ2-3
V: TRBV10-1
D: -
size: -
CDR3: CASSEVPGTDTQYF
DNA: TGCGCCAGCAGTGAGGTTCCAGGCACAGATACGCAGTATTTT

J: TRBJ1-5
V: TRBV19
D: TRBD1
size: -
CDR3: CASSIMDRANQPQHF
DNA: TGTGCCAGTAGTATTATGGACAGGGCGAACCAGCCCCAGCATTTT

J: TRBJ2-3
V: TRBV9
D: -
size: -
CDR3: CASSVVTVSTDTQYF
DNA: TGTGCCAGCAGCGTAGTTACAGTAAGCACAGATACGCAGTATTTT

J: TRBJ1-1
V: TRBV28
D: TRBD1
size: -
CDR3: CASKTTGAVTEAFF
DNA: TGTGCCAGCAAAACTACAGGGGCCGTCACTGAAGCTTTCTTT

J: TRBJ2-2
V: TRBV7-9
D: -
size: -
CDR3: CAQHDTTGQRTGELFF
DNA: TGTGCCCAGCACGATACCACCGGACAACGGACCGGGGAGCTGTTTTTT

J: TRBJ2-5
V: TRBV7-9
D: -
size: few
CDR3: CASSVTGAGAQETQYF
DNA: TGTGCCAGCAGCGTGACAGGGGCGGGGGCCCAAGAGACCCAGTACTTC

J: TRBJ1-1
V: TRBV6-6
D: -
size: -
CDR3: CASREQGEAFF
DNA: TGTGCCAGCAGGGAACAGGGTGAAGCTTTCTTT

J: TRBJ2-5
V: TRBV11-2
D: TRBD2
size: once
CDR3: CASSSAGLVLETQYF
DNA: TGTGCCAGCAGCTCAGCGGGACTAGTTTTGGAGACCCAGTACTTC

J: TRBJ2-1
V: TRBV10-1
D: TRBD2
size: -
CDR3: CASSPGTSGSFEQFF
DNA: TGCGCCAGCAGCCCGGGTACTAGCGGGAGTTTCGAGCAGTTCTTC

J: TRBJ1-2
V: TRBV5-1
D: -
size: -
CDR3: CASRDSSNYGYTF
DNA: TGCGCCAGCAGGGACAGTTCTAACTATGGCTACACCTTC